The text below deals with one T cell receptor beta chain. Naive CD8 populations comprised CD45RO-negative cells positively selected for CCR7, excluding terminally differentiated effector memory CD45RA+ cells. This entry is derived from a study of shared clonotypes between healthy human individuals. This CDR3 region has 13 residues. Per the germline V gene, CDR1 is GTSNPN and CDR2 is SVGIG (reference sequence). The germline V and J ends were trimmed by 2 bases and 3 bases, with 10 bases remaining between them. Sequencing was performed with immunoSEQ multiplex PCR; in TCRdb, only in-frame clones are kept and a portion is missing. The sample includes roughly 1,800,000 clones, about 95% of them seen just once.

This sequence originates from a man between 18 and 35 years old in good health. Sequences were obtained from naive CD8+ T cells sorted from blood. This chain links TRBV30 with TRBJ1-1; TRBD1 is a possible D gene (6 bases). CDR3 sequence reads: CAWSLSGDTEAFF. CDR3 in DNA: TGTGCCTGGAGTCTTTCAGGGGACACTGAAGCTTTCTTT.